Listed here are 21 T cell receptor beta chains from one sample, sequenced in a study of shared clonotypes between healthy human individuals. Here immunoSEQ multiplex PCR was the method, and the copy in TCRdb shows in-frame clones only, minus some. The sample has roughly 1,600,000 clones, approximately 98.5% seen once. Sequenced sample: naive CD4+ T cells sorted from blood. This sample's subset: CD45RA+ positively selected. The receptors here all came from a man aged 30 to 39 in good health.

The V and J genes are TRBV11-3 and TRBJ2-7, with D unclear. V lost 0 bases and J 5 bases, leaving 17 bases between the germline ends. Germline V gene lookup returns CDR1 SGHNT and CDR2 YENEEA. The CDR3 contains 16 residues. The CDR3 DNA is TGTGCCAGCAGCTTAGATCTGGCAGGTGGACCCAACGAGCAGTACTTC. Translated, it gives CASSLDLAGGPNEQYF.

In DNA form, the CDR3 reads TGTGCCAGCAGCTTCTCGCGGGGGAAATCCTACGAGCAGTACTTC. Protein sequence: CASSFSRGKSYEQYF. The J gene is TRBJ2-7, the V gene TRBV9; 7 bases agree with TRBD2. V shed 4 bases, J shed 1 base, and the junction held 8 bases outside the gene matches. Germline V gene sequence: CDR1 SGDLS, CDR2 YYNGEE. The CDR3 totals 15 residues. Based on the CDR3 plus reference TRBV9 and TRBJ2-7, the full variable domain is DSGVTQTPKHLITATGQRVTLRCSPRSGDLSVYWYQQSLDQGLQFLIQYYNGEERAKGNILERFSAQQFPDLHSELNLSSLELGDSALYFCASSFSRGKSYEQYFGPGTRLTVT.

The chain carries TRBV19 and TRBJ2-7, with TRBD2 matching 12 bases. Trimming removed 7 bases from V and 7 bases from J; junction bases left unmatched: 11. The length of the CDR3 is 15 residues. Germline V lookup: CDR1 LNHDA, CDR2 SQIVND (reference sequence). The CDR3 spells CASTQRLAGVREQYF. CDR3 sequence (DNA): TGTGCCAGTACCCAAAGACTAGCGGGGGTGCGTGAGCAGTACTTC.

J is TRBJ2-3 and V is TRBV4-1; TRBD2 might be the D (6 bases). CDR1 is MGHRA and CDR2 is YSYEKL in the germline V gene. The ends were cut back, 4 bases at V and 6 bases at J, with 23 bases in the middle. The CDR3 totals 17 residues. CDR3 bases: TGCGCCAGCAGCCTCCTAGGGCGGGACCGAAATCTGGATACGCAGTATTTT. It specifies CASSLLGRDRNLDTQYF.

This clone was picked up one time. V is TRBV5-1 and J is TRBJ2-3, with D possibly TRBD2 on 6 matching bases. Trimming left V 1 base short and J 4 bases short, with 16 bases between. Germline V gene data show CDR1 as SGHRS and CDR2 as YFSETQ. CDR3 length equals 16 residues. CDR3 region: CASSLIFGDLSDTQYF. Written as DNA, the CDR3 is TGCGCCAGCAGCTTGATCTTCGGGGACTTGTCAGATACGCAGTATTTT.

The genes are TRBV27 and TRBJ2-6; the match to TRBD2 covers 10 bases. Per the germline V gene, CDR1 is MNHEY and CDR2 is SMNVEV (reference sequence). After removal of 5 bases from V and 4 bases from J, the junction contained 5 bases not matched to a gene. The CDR3 length is 16 residues. The CDR3 loop is CASSSGRALGANVLTF. In nucleotides, the CDR3 is TGTGCCAGCAGTAGCGGGAGGGCCCTCGGGGCCAACGTCCTGACTTTC.

This chain uses TRBV11-1 with TRBJ2-1; 11 positions agree with TRBD2. Germline V CDR1 and CDR2: SGHAT, FQDESV (reference sequence). The CDR3 runs 15 residues. With V trimmed by 5 bases and J by 7 bases, 7 bases remained unmatched. The CDR3 DNA reads as TGTGCCAGCAGCCTCACTAGCGGGAGCCGAAATGAGCAGTTCTTC. This codes for CASSLTSGSRNEQFF.

The chain has TRBV28 and TRBJ1-1; 9 nucleotides line up with TRBD1. The ends lost 8 bases at V and 5 bases at J; junction bases unmatched: 9. CDR1 and CDR2 (germline): MDHEN, SYDVKM. CDR3 size: 14 residues. CDR3 nucleotides: TGTGCCAGCTCGCCCTGGACAGGGGAAACTGAAGCTTTCTTT. Amino acids: CASSPWTGETEAFF.

The CDR3 DNA reads TGTGCCAGCAGCTTAGGGGGGGTAGCGGGAGTACTATACAATGAGCAGTTCTTC. This codes for CASSLGGVAGVLYNEQFF. The chain recombines TRBV7-2 with TRBJ2-1; 9 nucleotides line up with TRBD2. The CDR3 runs 18 residues. Germline V gene sequence: CDR1 SGHTA, CDR2 FQGNSA. V lost 1 base and J lost 4; bases outside the gene matches: 11.

V gene TRBV7-2 combines with J gene TRBJ2-2; 9 bases are shared with TRBD2. The germline V gene has CDR1 SGHTA and CDR2 FQGNSA. V trimming: 7 bases; J trimming: 4 bases; junction bases outside the gene matches: 4. CDR3 length equals 14 residues. CDR3 amino acids: CASNSGSSTGELFF. The CDR3 bases are TGTGCCAGCAATAGCGGGAGTAGCACCGGGGAGCTGTTTTTT. The full variable domain, its missing parts supplied by reference TRBV7-2 and TRBJ2-2, is GAGVSQSPSNKVTEKGKDVELRCDPISGHTALYWYRQSLGQGLEFLIYFQGNSAPDKSGLPSDRFSAERTGGSVSTLTIQRTQQEDSAVYLCASNSGSSTGELFFGEGSRLTVL.

The chain uses TRBV6-5 and TRBJ2-2, with 9 bases that match TRBD2. With 5 bases clipped from V and 2 bases from J, the junction kept 3 bases outside the gene matches. CDR1 and CDR2 from the germline V gene are MNHEY and SVGAGI. The CDR3 runs 15 residues. CDR3 nucleotide sequence: TGTGCCAGCAGTAGACTAGCGGAAAACACCGGGGAGCTGTTTTTT. It is translated as CASSRLAENTGELFF.

This chain connects TRBV21-1 to TRBJ1-1; the table names TRBD1, a call not compared with the DNA. TRBV21-1 is listed as a pseudogene. This CDR3 has 17 residues. The CDR3 DNA is TGTGCCAGCAGCAAAGTGATCGACAGGGGATTAGGCACTGAAGCTTTCTTT. Amino acid sequence: CASSKVIDRGLGTEAFF.

This chain uses TRBV20-1 with TRBJ2-1, with 9 bases fitting TRBD2. V lost 8 bases and J lost 5; bases outside the gene matches: 1. Per the germline V gene, CDR1 is DFQATT and CDR2 is SNEGSKA (reference sequence). This CDR3 is 11 amino acids long. The CDR3 sequence is CSLAGDNEQFF. The CDR3 region has the DNA TGCAGTTTAGCGGGAGACAATGAGCAGTTCTTC.

On this clone: The germline gene is not matched at one end of the junction; a read error may be the cause. The V call is TRBV6-1, the J call TRBJ1-2; D is possibly TRBD1 (5 bases). Looked up from germline, CDR1 is MNHNS and CDR2 is SASEGT. The CDR3 is 16 amino acids. This CDR3 reads CASSEGTFTKRGGYTF. The CDR3, as DNA: TGTGCCAGCAGCGAAGGGACTTTTACGAAGCGAGGAGGCTACACCTTC.

Regarding this clone: Other DNA sequences in the sample encode the same CDR3. V usage is TRBV18 and J usage is TRBJ2-7, with 9 bases lining up with TRBD2. Per germline, CDR1 KGHSH and CDR2 LQKENI. This CDR3 spans 15 amino acids. With 1 base clipped from V and 2 bases from J, the junction kept 3 bases outside the gene matches. CDR3 sequence reads: CASSPLAGGTYEQYF. The CDR3 coding sequence is TGTGCCAGCTCACCACTGGCGGGAGGGACCTACGAGCAGTACTTC. The full variable domain, completed using reference TRBV18 and TRBJ2-7, is NAGVMQNPRHLVRRRGQEARLRCSPMKGHSHVYWYRQLPEEGLKFMVYLQKENIIDESGMPKERFSAEFPKEGPSILRIQQVVRGDSAAYFCASSPLAGGTYEQYFGPGTRLTVT.

The rearrangement joins TRBV27 to TRBJ2-2, with TRBD1 identical over 9 bases. The CDR3 has 16 amino acids. The V gene end was trimmed by 5 bases and the J gene end by 8 bases; junction bases not matched to a gene: 12. Germline values: CDR1 MNHEY, CDR2 SMNVEV (reference sequence). CDR3 in DNA: TGTGCCAGCAGTGGGCACCACAGGGGGCAAGGGGGGGAGCTGTTTTTT. Translation gives CASSGHHRGQGGELFF.

The rearrangement joins TRBV5-1 to TRBJ2-2, with D uncertain. Deletions cut 0 bases from V and 2 bases from J, with 8 bases between. The CDR3 is made up of 15 amino acids. Per germline, CDR1 SGHRS and CDR2 YFSETQ. The CDR3 region is CASSLAQPNTGELFF. DNA for the CDR3: TGCGCCAGCAGCTTGGCTCAGCCTAACACCGGGGAGCTGTTTTTT. The entire variable domain, with the rest obtained from reference TRBV5-1 and TRBJ2-2, is as follows: KAGVTQTPRYLIKTRGQQVTLSCSPISGHRSVSWYQQTPGQGLQFLFEYFSETQRNKGNFPGRFSGRQFSNSRSEMNVSTLELGDSALYLCASSLAQPNTGELFFGEGSRLTVL.

For this clone: The junction shows a germline mismatch at one end, possibly a read error. This chain connects TRBV7-9 to TRBJ2-1, with 8 bases fitting TRBD2. The CDR3 runs to 12 residues. The germline V gene has CDR1 SEHNR and CDR2 FQNEAQ (reference sequence). The CDR3 DNA sequence: TGTGCCAGCAGCTTAGATGCGGGAGGCGTTGTCTTC. Protein sequence: CASSLDAGGVVF. The full variable domain, with the rest looked up from reference TRBV7-9 and TRBJ2-1, is DTGVSQNPRHKITKRGQNVTFRCDPISEHNRLYWYRQTLGQGPEFLTYFQNEAQLEKSRLLSDRFSAERPKGSFSTLEIQRTEQGDSAMYLCASSLDAGGVVFGPGTRLTVL.

The chain employs TRBV11-2 and TRBJ2-1; possible D gene TRBD2, 7 bases. V was shortened by 6 bases and J by 10 bases, with 10 bases between the two germline ends. The CDR3 totals 11 residues. The germline gives CDR1 SGHAT, CDR2 FQNNGV. CDR3 region: CASRRGAEQFF. CDR3 in DNA: TGTGCCAGCAGACGGGGGGCCGAGCAGTTCTTC.

The V call is TRBV27, the J call TRBJ2-1, with 7 bases identical to TRBD1. CDR3 length: 16 amino acids. Trimming at V came to 3 bases and at J to 4 bases, leaving 9 bases not matched to a gene. Per the germline V gene, CDR1 is MNHEY and CDR2 is SMNVEV (reference sequence). The CDR3 nucleotides read TGTGCCAGCAGTTTTCCTTCCGGGACAGCTTACAATGAGCAGTTCTTC. Protein product: CASSFPSGTAYNEQFF.

The chain combines TRBV5-1 with TRBJ2-5, with 9 bases identical to TRBD1. This CDR3 is built from 18 residues. CDR1 is SGHRS and CDR2 is YFSETQ in the germline V gene. V dropped 1 base and J dropped 7; count of bases not matched to a gene: 17. The CDR3 bases are TGCGCCAGCAGCTTGTGGGGACAGGGCAGTTCCTTTTCGGGGACCCAGTACTTC. Protein: CASSLWGQGSSFSGTQYF.